This T cell receptor (beta chain) was observed in a study of early T cells in non-severe SARS-CoV-2 infection. Study summary: Chains stayed unpaired after sequencing of bulk RNA from unsorted whole blood.

MiXCR was run by TCRdb on the 5' RACE reads, yielding one entry per CDR3 protein. The sample gives about 32,000 distinct CDR3 sequences, approximately 5.2% of which show up once; 3.5% to 4% is in the top ten. Study findings and constraints: There was a bias toward anti-spike CD8 responses in VDJdb matching, which missed private and CD4 specificities.

The CDR3 loop spans 14 amino acids. Germline V gene lookup returns CDR1 SGHNT and CDR2 YYREEE (reference sequence). With 1 base clipped from V and 5 bases from J, the junction kept 3 bases outside the gene matches. To note about this clonotype: Its antigen is as yet unknown.

Sequences were obtained from whole blood. The chain uses TRBV5-4 and TRBJ2-7; 10 bases line up with TRBD2. The receptor was isolated from an adult who was a healthcare worker with PCR-confirmed SARS-CoV-2 infection or an uninfected control (not recorded which). The CDR3 reads CASSLTSGKDEQYF. CDR3 DNA: TGTGCCAGCAGCTTGACTAGCGGGAAGGACGAGCAGTACTTC.